What follows are 32 T cell receptor beta chains derived from one specimen sequenced in a study of cytomegalovirus exposure and HLA in healthy donors. PCR used 60 Vbeta primers and 13 Jbeta primers. The method was immunoSEQ multiplex PCR; TCRdb's version includes in-frame clones alone and lacks a portion of them. The sample lists roughly 100,000 clones, about 68% occurring once. Sequencing used PBMCs. The receptors come from a young man in good health and CMV-seropositive.

The rearrangement links TRBV7-9 to TRBJ1-5, with D perhaps TRBD1 (5 bases). Germline V gives CDR1 SEHNR, CDR2 FQNEAQ (reference sequence). This CDR3 has 13 amino acids. V lost 3 bases, J lost 11 bases, and 14 bases lay in between. CDR3 protein: CASSLGGVEAQHF. The CDR3 DNA reads TGTGCCAGCAGCTTGGGGGGAGTGGAAGCCCAGCATTTT.

The chain is built from TRBV6-1 and TRBJ2-7; a possible D gene is TRBD2 (5 bases). Germline V gene data show CDR1 as MNHNS and CDR2 as SASEGT. CDR3 length: 13 amino acids. The ends were cut back, 1 base at V and 5 bases at J, with 9 bases in the middle. CDR3 sequence: CASSEGEFNEQYF. The CDR3 DNA is TGTGCCAGCAGTGAAGGGGAGTTCAACGAGCAGTACTTC.

The chain combines TRBV11-3 with TRBJ2-1; 9 nucleotides line up with TRBD2. V gave up 6 bases and J gave up 8 bases; unmatched junction bases: 14. Germline assignment: CDR1 SGHNT and CDR2 YENEEA. The CDR3 spans 16 residues. The CDR3 here is CASRGVRGGGAYEQFF. The CDR3 coding sequence is TGTGCCAGCAGGGGGGTTAGGGGCGGGGGGGCGTATGAGCAGTTCTTC.

V usage is TRBV4-1 and J usage is TRBJ2-2, with D perhaps matching TRBD2 (5 bases). The CDR3 runs to 15 residues. Trimming took off 6 bases at V and 1 base at J, with 12 bases between the two ends. Per the germline V gene, CDR1 is MGHRA and CDR2 is YSYEKL. CDR3 DNA sequence: TGCGCCAGCAGGAGTACCGGGATGAACACCGGGGAGCTGTTTTTT. Encoded protein: CASRSTGMNTGELFF.

This sequence joins TRBV27 and TRBJ1-3, with D perhaps matching TRBD1 (5 bases). The CDR3 contains 16 residues. Between the trimmed V and J ends, which lost 1 base and 1 base, there was a span of 11 bases. The germline gives CDR1 MNHEY, CDR2 SMNVEV (reference sequence). The CDR3 DNA is TGTGCCAGCAGTTTATACGCCTCAGGGTCTGGAAACACCATATATTTT. It is translated as CASSLYASGSGNTIYF.

The V and J genes are TRBV9 and TRBJ2-5, with 8 positions matching TRBD2. The V and J ends lost 1 base and 1 base, in that order; junction bases with no gene match: 0. The CDR3 loop spans 14 amino acids. CDR1 is SGDLS, CDR2 YYNGEE, per germline. The CDR3 here is CASSVTSGQETQYF. CDR3 coding DNA: TGTGCCAGCAGCGTAACTAGCGGCCAAGAGACCCAGTACTTC.

V is TRBV7-9 and J is TRBJ1-2, with 11 nucleotides matching TRBD1. V gave up 4 bases and J gave up 4 bases; unmatched junction bases: 5. This CDR3 is built from 15 residues. The germline V gene encodes CDR1 SEHNR and CDR2 FQNEAQ (reference sequence). In DNA form, the CDR3 reads TGTGCCAGCAGCTCGGGACAGGGGGAGTCCTATGGCTACACCTTC. This codes for CASSSGQGESYGYTF.

The J gene is TRBJ2-5, the V gene TRBV5-1; D gene unclear. This CDR3 has 14 residues. Trimming took off 4 bases at V and 9 bases at J, with 19 bases between the two ends. Germline V gene lookup returns CDR1 SGHRS and CDR2 YFSETQ. CDR3 amino acids: CASSGGSQLTAQYF. In DNA form, the CDR3 reads TGCGCCAGCAGCGGCGGCAGCCAACTCACGGCCCAGTACTTC.

The chain couples TRBV6-1 to TRBJ1-1; D is ambiguous. Trimming cost V 4 bases and J 8 bases, with 14 bases left between them. CDR1 and CDR2 (germline): MNHNS, SASEGT. This CDR3 is 13 amino acids long. In DNA form, the CDR3 reads TGTGCCAGCAGTGCGCTAGGAGCATTGGAAGCTTTCTTT. As protein: CASSALGALEAFF.

This sequence joins TRBV10-3 and TRBJ1-1; D is ambiguous. Trimming removed 5 bases from V and 1 base from J, with 8 bases in between. The CDR3 covers 13 residues. Germline V gene sequence: CDR1 ENHRY, CDR2 SYGVKD. The CDR3 nucleotides read TGTGCCATCAGTATCGGGGAGAACACTGAAGCTTTCTTT. Encoded protein: CAISIGENTEAFF.

This clone has a handful of counts. The chain carries TRBV5-1 and TRBJ2-5, with 9 bases lining up with TRBD1. The CDR3 spans 14 residues. CDR1 and CDR2 from the germline V gene are SGHRS and YFSETQ. The V and J ends lost 4 bases and 5 bases, in that order; junction bases with no gene match: 6. CDR3 in DNA: TGCGCCAGCAGCCAACAGGGGGCGCGGGAGACCCAGTACTTC. It specifies CASSQQGARETQYF.

V is TRBV5-1 and J is TRBJ2-3; D not certain. Germline CDR1 is SGHRS and CDR2 is YFSETQ. Between the trimmed V and J ends, which lost 6 bases and 2 bases, there was a span of 16 bases. The CDR3 covers 15 residues. The CDR3 DNA follows: TGCGCCAGCAATATTGGAGCCTCAGACACAGATACGCAGTATTTT. Encoded protein: CASNIGASDTDTQYF. Complete variable domain (other parts from reference TRBV5-1 and TRBJ2-3): KAGVTQTPRYLIKTRGQQVTLSCSPISGHRSVSWYQQTPGQGLQFLFEYFSETQRNKGNFPGRFSGRQFSNSRSEMNVSTLELGDSALYLCASNIGASDTDTQYFGPGTRLTVL.

This chain links TRBV5-1 with TRBJ2-5; D is unresolved. The CDR3 extends over 14 amino acids. CDR1 SGHRS and CDR2 YFSETQ come from the germline V gene. The V and J ends lost 2 bases and 3 bases respectively, with 11 bases between them. The CDR3 DNA reads TGCGCCAGCAGCTTAACATCTCTGGAAGAGACCCAGTACTTC. Translating it yields CASSLTSLEETQYF.

This sequence joins TRBV19 and TRBJ2-5, with a weak D call TRBD2 (6 bases). The length of the CDR3 is 18 residues. Trimming took off 0 bases at V and 0 bases at J, with 17 bases between the two ends. The germline V gene has CDR1 LNHDA and CDR2 SQIVND (reference sequence). The CDR3 loop reads CASSIDLEGLRDQETQYF. For the CDR3, the DNA is TGTGCCAGTAGTATAGATCTGGAGGGGTTAAGGGACCAAGAGACCCAGTACTTC.

The V call is TRBV5-5, the J call TRBJ1-2; possibly TRBD1 for D (6 bases). The V gene lost 2 bases and the J gene lost 2 bases, with 10 bases spanning the gap. The CDR3 is made up of 14 amino acids. Germline V gene sequence: CDR1 SGHKS, CDR2 YYEKEE (reference sequence). The CDR3 region is CASSLSTGNYGYTF. DNA of the CDR3: TGTGCCAGCAGCTTATCTACAGGGAACTATGGCTACACCTTC.

This rearrangement joins TRBV14 to TRBJ2-3; 7 positions match TRBD1. The germline V gene encodes CDR1 SGHDN and CDR2 FVKESK. J was trimmed by 0 bases and V by 4 bases; bases with no gene match: 4. The CDR3 is 15 residues long. CDR3 nucleotides: TGTGCCAGCAGCCGGCCCAGGGGGAGCACAGATACGCAGTATTTT. Protein sequence: CASSRPRGSTDTQYF.

J is TRBJ1-1 and V is TRBV5-1, with 10 bases aligning to TRBD1. The V and J ends lost 6 bases and 0 bases, in that order; junction bases with no gene match: 5. In germline, CDR1 is SGHRS, CDR2 YFSETQ. The CDR3 has 15 residues. CDR3 protein: CASMGQGSLNTEAFF. CDR3 DNA sequence: TGCGCCAGCATGGGACAGGGGTCATTGAACACTGAAGCTTTCTTT.

This chain uses TRBV9 with TRBJ2-3; 8 nucleotides line up with TRBD1. The J segment lost 0 bases and the V segment lost 4 bases, leaving 4 bases of the junction unmatched. This CDR3 has 15 amino acids. The germline CDR1 and CDR2 sequences are SGDLS and YYNGEE. The CDR3 loop is CASSSRTGSTDTQYF. The DNA for the CDR3 is TGTGCCAGCAGCTCGAGGACAGGGAGCACAGATACGCAGTATTTT.

This clone was observed a handful of times. The J gene is TRBJ1-5, the V gene TRBV19, with 7 bases aligning to TRBD1. The germline V gene has CDR1 LNHDA and CDR2 SQIVND (reference sequence). The CDR3 has 14 residues. Trimming took 6 bases from V and 5 from J; bases not matched to a gene: 7. CDR3 nucleotide sequence: TGTGCCAGTAGGGCCGGGACAGCCTATCAGCCCCAGCATTTT. It specifies CASRAGTAYQPQHF.

This clone was seen only a few times. The chain has TRBV5-1 and TRBJ2-6, with a possible D match to TRBD2 (5 bases). Germline V gene data show CDR1 as SGHRS and CDR2 as YFSETQ. Trimming took 4 bases from V and 0 from J, leaving 14 bases between them. The CDR3 length is 17 residues. The chain's CDR3 is CASSARAASSGANVLTF. The CDR3 DNA reads TGCGCCAGCAGCGCGCGGGCGGCAAGCTCTGGGGCCAACGTCCTGACTTTC.

The chain employs TRBV28 and TRBJ2-6, with D unresolved. Germline assignment: CDR1 MDHEN and CDR2 SYDVKM. V shed 9 bases and J shed 0 bases, with 6 bases lying between them. This CDR3 has 13 residues. The CDR3 reads CASFSSGANVLTF. DNA for the CDR3: TGTGCCAGTTTCAGCTCTGGGGCCAACGTCCTGACTTTC.

The chain carries TRBV2 and TRBJ1-5, with TRBD1 as a possible D gene (5 bases). Deletions cut 4 bases from V and 3 bases from J, with 13 bases between. CDR1 SNHLY and CDR2 FYNNEI come from the germline V gene. The CDR3 is made up of 15 amino acids. CDR3 residues: CASSGGGFFNQPQHF. The CDR3 region has the DNA TGTGCCAGCAGTGGGGGGGGGTTCTTCAATCAGCCCCAGCATTTT. The full variable domain, its missing parts supplied by reference TRBV2 and TRBJ1-5, is EPEVTQTPSHQVTQMGQEVILRCVPISNHLYFYWYRQILGQKVEFLVSFYNNEISEKSEIFDDQFSVERPDGSNFTLKIRSTKLEDSAMYFCASSGGGFFNQPQHFGDGTRLSIL.

This clone has just a few counts. This rearrangement joins TRBV19 to TRBJ2-1, with a weak D call TRBD1 (5 bases). Germline loops: CDR1 LNHDA, CDR2 SQIVND (reference sequence). Between the trimmed V and J ends, which lost 4 bases and 0 bases, there was a span of 16 bases. The CDR3 contains 17 residues. The CDR3 sequence is CASSTPRASSSYNEQFF. The CDR3 DNA reads as TGTGCCAGTAGTACCCCCAGGGCCTCGAGCTCCTACAATGAGCAGTTCTTC.

As regards this clone: The junction shows a germline mismatch at one end, possibly a read error. J is TRBJ1-4 and V is TRBV2, with D maybe TRBD1 (6 bases). The germline V gene encodes CDR1 SNHLY and CDR2 FYNNEI. The CDR3 contains 16 residues. CDR3 in DNA: TGTGCCAGCAGAGAAGGACGGCCAGGGGCCAGTGAAAAACTGTTTTTT. This gives the protein CASREGRPGASEKLFF.

CDR3 nucleotide sequence: TGTGCCAGTAGTATTGCGGGGGCAACTAATGAAAAACTGTTTTTT. Residues: CASSIAGATNEKLFF. The chain carries TRBV19 and TRBJ1-4; a possible D gene is TRBD1 (5 bases). The germline CDR1 and CDR2 sequences are LNHDA and SQIVND (reference sequence). The CDR3 extends over 15 amino acids. V was cut by 3 bases and J by 0 bases, with 8 bases left in between.

The rearrangement links TRBV11-2 to TRBJ1-3; TRBD1 agrees at 9 bases. This CDR3 comprises 16 residues. Per the germline V gene, CDR1 is SGHAT and CDR2 is FQNNGV. Trimming at V came to 1 base and at J to 2 bases, leaving 3 bases not matched to a gene. CDR3 coding DNA: TGTGCCAGCAGCTTAGTAGGACAGGGGACTGGAAACACCATATATTTT. It translates to CASSLVGQGTGNTIYF.

The DNA for the CDR3 is TGTGCCATCAGTGGCCCAGGGTTGGCGGGGTCGAACACTGAAGCTTTCTTT. The encoded protein is CAISGPGLAGSNTEAFF. The chain employs TRBV10-3 and TRBJ1-1, with D possibly TRBD1 on 5 matching bases. The CDR3 loop spans 17 amino acids. Trimming removed 4 bases at V and 1 base at J, with 19 bases between. The germline V gene has CDR1 ENHRY and CDR2 SYGVKD.

This clone was observed a handful of times. The genes are TRBV5-1 and TRBJ1-2; possible D gene TRBD1, 6 bases. Trimming left V 0 bases short and J 3 bases short, with 9 bases between. Germline-derived CDR1 and CDR2 are SGHRS and YFSETQ. The CDR3 length is 14 residues. CDR3 DNA: TGCGCCAGCAGCTTGGACAGGGTGGACTATGGCTACACCTTC. Translating gives CASSLDRVDYGYTF.

The chain combines TRBV11-2 with TRBJ2-1, with 7 bases lining up with TRBD1. After removal of 7 bases from V and 6 bases from J, the junction contained 9 bases not matched to a gene. This CDR3 is 14 amino acids long. Germline loops: CDR1 SGHAT, CDR2 FQNNGV. The CDR3 loop is CASTRGDSRNEQFF. CDR3 nucleotides: TGTGCCAGCACCAGAGGGGACAGCCGCAATGAGCAGTTCTTC.

As for this clone: The junction shows a germline mismatch at one end, possibly a read error. The genes are TRBV9 and TRBJ2-7; TRBD1 might be the D (5 bases). This CDR3 has 14 amino acids. Germline V lookup: CDR1 SGDLS, CDR2 YYNGEE. The CDR3 reads CASGVGLGAYEQYF. The CDR3 DNA is TGTGCCAGCGGCGTTGGGTTAGGGGCCTACGAGCAGTACTTC. The variable domain in full, with the rest retrieved from reference TRBV9 and TRBJ2-7, is DSGVTQTPKHLITATGQRVTLRCSPRSGDLSVYWYQQSLDQGLQFLIQYYNGEERAKGNILERFSAQQFPDLHSELNLSSLELGDSALYFCASGVGLGAYEQYFGPGTRLTVT.

This clone was seen a few times. This chain joins TRBV4-1 and TRBJ1-1, with TRBD1 matching over 7 bases. The CDR3 has 15 amino acids. The germline V gene has CDR1 MGHRA and CDR2 YSYEKL. V dropped 4 bases and J dropped 4; count of bases not matched to a gene: 9. CDR3 coding DNA: TGCGCCAGCAGCCTAGCTAACAGGGGAGGCACTGAAGCTTTCTTT. The encoded protein is CASSLANRGGTEAFF.

V gene TRBV27 combines with J gene TRBJ1-1; 9 nucleotides line up with TRBD1. J lost 5 bases, V lost 3 bases, and 4 bases had no gene match. The CDR3 is 14 amino acids. Germline V CDR1 and CDR2: MNHEY, SMNVEV (reference sequence). The CDR3 region has the DNA TGTGCCAGCAGTTTCGCGGGGACAGGGACTGAAGCTTTCTTT. This translates into CASSFAGTGTEAFF.